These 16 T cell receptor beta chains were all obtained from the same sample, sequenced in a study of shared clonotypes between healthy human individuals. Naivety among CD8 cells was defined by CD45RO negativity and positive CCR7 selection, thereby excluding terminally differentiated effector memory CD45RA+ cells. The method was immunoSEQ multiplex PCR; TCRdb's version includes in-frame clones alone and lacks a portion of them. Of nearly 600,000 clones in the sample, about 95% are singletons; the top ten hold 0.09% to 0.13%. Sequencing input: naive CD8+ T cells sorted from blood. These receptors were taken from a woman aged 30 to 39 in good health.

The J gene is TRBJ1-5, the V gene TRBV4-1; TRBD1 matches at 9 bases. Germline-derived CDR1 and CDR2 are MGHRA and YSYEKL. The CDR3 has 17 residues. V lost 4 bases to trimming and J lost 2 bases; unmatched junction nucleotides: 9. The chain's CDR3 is CASSPQQGAMGNQPQHF. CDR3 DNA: TGCGCCAGCAGCCCCCAACAGGGGGCGATGGGCAATCAGCCCCAGCATTTT.

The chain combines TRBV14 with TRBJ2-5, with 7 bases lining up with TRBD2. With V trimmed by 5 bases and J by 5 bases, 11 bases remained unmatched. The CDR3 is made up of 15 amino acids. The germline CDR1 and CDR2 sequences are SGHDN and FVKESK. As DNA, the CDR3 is TGTGCCAGCAGCTGGACTAGTATTATAGGGGAGACCCAGTACTTC. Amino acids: CASSWTSIIGETQYF.

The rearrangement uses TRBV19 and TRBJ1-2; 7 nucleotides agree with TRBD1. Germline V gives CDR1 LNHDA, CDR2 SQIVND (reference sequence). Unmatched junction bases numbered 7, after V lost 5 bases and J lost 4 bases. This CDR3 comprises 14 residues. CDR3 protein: CASSPGQLIYGYTF. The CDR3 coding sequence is TGTGCCAGTAGTCCGGGACAGTTAATCTATGGCTACACCTTC.

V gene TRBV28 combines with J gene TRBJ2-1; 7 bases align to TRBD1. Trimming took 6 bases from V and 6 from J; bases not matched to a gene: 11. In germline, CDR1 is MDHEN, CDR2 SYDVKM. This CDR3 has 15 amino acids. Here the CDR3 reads CASSPVTGSGNEQFF. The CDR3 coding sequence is TGTGCCAGCAGCCCCGTGACAGGGTCGGGCAATGAGCAGTTCTTC.

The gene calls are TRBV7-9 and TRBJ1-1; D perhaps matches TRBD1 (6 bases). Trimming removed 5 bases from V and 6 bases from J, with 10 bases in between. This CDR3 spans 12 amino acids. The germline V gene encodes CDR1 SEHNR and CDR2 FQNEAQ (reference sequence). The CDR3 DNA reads TGTGCCAGCAGCCCGGGGGGCTCTGAAGCTTTCTTT. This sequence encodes CASSPGGSEAFF.

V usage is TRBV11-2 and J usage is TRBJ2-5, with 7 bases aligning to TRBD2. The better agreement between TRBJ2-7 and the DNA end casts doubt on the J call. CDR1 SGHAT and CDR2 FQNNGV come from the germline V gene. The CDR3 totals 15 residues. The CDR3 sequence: CASSYSGGSSYEQYF. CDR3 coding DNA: TGTGCCAGCAGCTATAGCGGCGGGAGCTCCTACGAGCAGTACTTC.

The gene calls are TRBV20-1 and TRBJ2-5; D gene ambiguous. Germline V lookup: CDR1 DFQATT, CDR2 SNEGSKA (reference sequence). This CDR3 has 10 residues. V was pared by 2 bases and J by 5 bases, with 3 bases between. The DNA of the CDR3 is TGCAGTGCTAGATTGGAGACCCAGTACTTC. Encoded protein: CSARLETQYF.

CDR3 residues: CASSLVPYNEQFF. DNA of the CDR3: TGTGCCAGCAGCTTAGTACCGTACAATGAGCAGTTCTTC. The V and J genes are TRBV7-9 and TRBJ2-1, with D uncertain. The CDR3 has 13 amino acids. Germline-derived CDR1 and CDR2 are SEHNR and FQNEAQ (reference sequence). V lost 1 base and J 4 bases, leaving 5 bases between the germline ends.

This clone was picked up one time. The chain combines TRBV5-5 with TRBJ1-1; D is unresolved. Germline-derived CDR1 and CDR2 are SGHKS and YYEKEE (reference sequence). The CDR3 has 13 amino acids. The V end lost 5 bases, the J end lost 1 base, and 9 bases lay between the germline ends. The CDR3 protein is CASSQAGNTEAFF. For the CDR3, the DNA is TGTGCCAGCAGTCAGGCGGGGAACACTGAAGCTTTCTTT.

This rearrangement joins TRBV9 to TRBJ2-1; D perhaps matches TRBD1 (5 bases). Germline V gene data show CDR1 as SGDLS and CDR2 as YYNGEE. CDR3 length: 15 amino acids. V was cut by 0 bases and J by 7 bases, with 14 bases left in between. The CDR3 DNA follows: TGTGCCAGCAGCGTAGGCAGGTGGGGCTGGAATGAGCAGTTCTTC. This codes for CASSVGRWGWNEQFF.

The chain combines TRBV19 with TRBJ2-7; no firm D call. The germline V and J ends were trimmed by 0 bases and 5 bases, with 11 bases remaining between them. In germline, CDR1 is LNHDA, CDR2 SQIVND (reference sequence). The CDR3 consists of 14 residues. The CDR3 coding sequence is TGTGCCAGTAGTATAGAGGTTGGCGCCCACGAGCAGTACTTC. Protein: CASSIEVGAHEQYF.

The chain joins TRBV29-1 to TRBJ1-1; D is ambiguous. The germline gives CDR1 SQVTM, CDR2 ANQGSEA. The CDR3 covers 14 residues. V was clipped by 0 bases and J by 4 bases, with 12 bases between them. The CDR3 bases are TGCAGCGTTGAAGACTCACGAGGGATCACTGAAGCTTTCTTT. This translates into CSVEDSRGITEAFF.

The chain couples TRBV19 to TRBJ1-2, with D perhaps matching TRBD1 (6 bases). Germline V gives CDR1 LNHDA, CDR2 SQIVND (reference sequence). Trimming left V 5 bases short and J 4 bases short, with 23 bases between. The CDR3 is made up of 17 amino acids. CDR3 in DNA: TGTGCCAGTAGTGTACAGGGCTTAGTCTCCGGGAGCTATGGCTACACCTTC. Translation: CASSVQGLVSGSYGYTF.

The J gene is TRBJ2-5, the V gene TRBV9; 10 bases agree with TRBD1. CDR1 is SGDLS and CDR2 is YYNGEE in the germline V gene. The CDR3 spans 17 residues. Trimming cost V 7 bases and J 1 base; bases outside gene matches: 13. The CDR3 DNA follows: TGTGCCAGCGCTCAGGGACAGGGGTTATTGGGCCAAGAGACCCAGTACTTC. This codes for CASAQGQGLLGQETQYF.

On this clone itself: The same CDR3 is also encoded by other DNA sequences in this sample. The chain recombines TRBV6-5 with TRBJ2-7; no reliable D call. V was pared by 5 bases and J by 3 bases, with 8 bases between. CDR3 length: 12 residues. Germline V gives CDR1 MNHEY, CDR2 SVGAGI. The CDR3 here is CASSPSGYEQYF. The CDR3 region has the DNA TGTGCCAGCAGTCCTTCGGGCTACGAGCAGTACTTC.

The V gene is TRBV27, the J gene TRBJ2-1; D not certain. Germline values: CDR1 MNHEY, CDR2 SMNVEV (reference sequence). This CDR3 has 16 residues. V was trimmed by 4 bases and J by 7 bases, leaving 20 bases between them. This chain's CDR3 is CASSSFPREDGNEQFF. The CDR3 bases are TGTGCCAGCAGTTCCTTCCCTAGAGAGGATGGAAATGAGCAGTTCTTC.